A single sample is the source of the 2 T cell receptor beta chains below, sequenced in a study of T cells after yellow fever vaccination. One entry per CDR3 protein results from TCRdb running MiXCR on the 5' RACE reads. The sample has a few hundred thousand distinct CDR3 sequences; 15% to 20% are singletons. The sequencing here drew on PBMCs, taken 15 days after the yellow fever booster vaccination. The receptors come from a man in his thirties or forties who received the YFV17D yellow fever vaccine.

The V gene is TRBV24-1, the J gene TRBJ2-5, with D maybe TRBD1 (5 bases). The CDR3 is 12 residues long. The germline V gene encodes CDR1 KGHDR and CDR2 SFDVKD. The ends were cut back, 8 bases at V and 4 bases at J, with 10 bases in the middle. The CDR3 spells CATKGSGETQYF. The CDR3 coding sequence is TGTGCCACCAAGGGGTCCGGAGAGACCCAGTACTTC.

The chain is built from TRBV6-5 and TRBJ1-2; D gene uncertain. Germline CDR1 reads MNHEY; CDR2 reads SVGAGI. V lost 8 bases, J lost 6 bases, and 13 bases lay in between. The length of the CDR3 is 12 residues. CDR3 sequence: CASGEGANGYTF. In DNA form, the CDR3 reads TGTGCCAGCGGTGAGGGAGCCAATGGCTACACCTTC.